Sequencing of this T cell receptor beta chain was carried out in a study of vaccination effects on CD4 cells after COVID-19. Data came from immunoSEQ multiplex PCR; TCRdb stores just in-frame clones and leaves some out. The table includes tens of thousands of clones, 74% detected once. This clone was found a few times. Its antigen is still unknown. CDR1 and CDR2 from the germline V gene are KGHDR and SFDVKD. Trimming shortened V by 4 bases and J by 2 bases, and 11 bases separated the two germline ends. The CDR3 runs 15 residues. Under the ViraFEST assay, PBMC were stimulated with viral peptide pools so that antigen-specific CD4+ T cells expanded. Sequencing was performed afterwards. At the end of more than 8 days of culture, CD4+ T cells were isolated.

V gene TRBV24-1 combines with J gene TRBJ1-3; D is perhaps TRBD1 (5 bases). The sequences come from CD4+ T cells from PBMCs cultured with HCoV-229E spike peptides, collected before COVID-19 vaccination. The sequence was obtained from a human donor who received a COVID-19 vaccine. In DNA, the CDR3 is TGTGCCACCAGTGACTCTGGGACGGCTGGAAACACCATATATTTT. Residues: CATSDSGTAGNTIYF.